The rows below give T cell receptor beta chains drawn from one sample of a study of cytomegalovirus exposure and HLA in healthy donors. This table comes from immunoSEQ multiplex PCR, and its TCRdb copy is limited to in-frame clones, with some not included. The table lists roughly 120,000 clones, about 80% of them singletons. Sequenced input: PBMCs. The receptor source for this set is a woman aged 40 to 55 in good health and CMV-seropositive. CDR3s include the opening cysteine and the closing phenylalanine or tryptophan. The order of the fields is J gene, D gene, clone size, V gene, CDR3 DNA, CDR3 protein. D genes are given only for firm matches. Clone size is not always given. Where it is, it says once, few, many or a class for expanded clones.

TRBJ2-7 | . | . | TRBV18 | TGTGCCAGCTCACCCTCAGGGTGGGACTACGAGCAGTACTTC | CASSPSGWDYEQYF
TRBJ2-3 | TRBD2 | . | TRBV6-5 | TGTGCCAGCAGTTGGACTAGCGGGGGCCGGGATACGCAGTATTTT | CASSWTSGGRDTQYF
TRBJ1-2 | TRBD1 | . | TRBV9 | TGTGCCAGCACCCCCGTTGGGACAGACAATGGCTACACCTTC | CASTPVGTDNGYTF
TRBJ2-3 | . | . | TRBV2 | TGTGCCAGCAGTGAAGAAAACGGTCCGGATACGCAGTATTTT | CASSEENGPDTQYF
TRBJ1-5 | . | . | TRBV5-1 | TGCGCCAGCAGTTCAACCGGGAATCAGCCCCAGCATTTT | CASSSTGNQPQHF
TRBJ1-1 | . | . | TRBV18 | TGTGCCAGCTCACCGGGACTCGGGCAGGATGAAGCTTTCTTT | CASSPGLGQDEAFF
TRBJ1-5 | TRBD1 | . | TRBV6-5 | TGTGCCAGCAGTTACACAGGGGTAGTCAATCAGCCCCAGCATTTT | CASSYTGVVNQPQHF
TRBJ2-7 | TRBD1 | many | TRBV4-1 | TGCGCCAGCAGCCTCAGGACAGGGATCGAGCAGTACTTC | CASSLRTGIEQYF
TRBJ2-5 | TRBD2 | . | TRBV5-1 | TGCGCCAGCAGCCCATACTTAGCGGGAGAAGAGACCCAGTACTTC | CASSPYLAGEETQYF
TRBJ2-7 | . | . | TRBV2 | TGTGCCAGTAGCAGGGGTCAAAGCTCCTACGAGCAGTACTTC | CASSRGQSSYEQYF